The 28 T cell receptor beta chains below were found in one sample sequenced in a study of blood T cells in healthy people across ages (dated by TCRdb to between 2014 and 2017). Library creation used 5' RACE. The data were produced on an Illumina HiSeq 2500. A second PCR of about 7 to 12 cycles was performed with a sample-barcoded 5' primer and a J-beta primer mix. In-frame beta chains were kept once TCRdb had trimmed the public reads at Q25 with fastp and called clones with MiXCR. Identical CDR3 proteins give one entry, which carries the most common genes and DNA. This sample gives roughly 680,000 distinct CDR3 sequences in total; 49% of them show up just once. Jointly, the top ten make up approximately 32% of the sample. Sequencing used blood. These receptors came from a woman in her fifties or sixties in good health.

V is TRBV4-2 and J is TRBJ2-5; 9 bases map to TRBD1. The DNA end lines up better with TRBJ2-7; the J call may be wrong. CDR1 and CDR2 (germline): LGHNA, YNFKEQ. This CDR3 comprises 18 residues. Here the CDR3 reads CASSRESTGQGSSDEQYF. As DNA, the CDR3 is TGTGCCAGCAGCCGAGAGTCGACGGGACAGGGAAGTTCAGACGAGCAGTACTTC.

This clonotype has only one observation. CDR3 DNA sequence: TGTGCCAGCAGCCAAATAACAGGGCTGAATGAGCAGTTCTTC. This sequence encodes CASSQITGLNEQFF. J is TRBJ2-1 and V is TRBV3-1, with D possibly being TRBD1 (6 bases). The germline gives CDR1 LGHDT, CDR2 YNNKEL (reference sequence). The CDR3 covers 14 residues. The ends were cut back, 2 bases at V and 7 bases at J, with 12 bases in the middle.

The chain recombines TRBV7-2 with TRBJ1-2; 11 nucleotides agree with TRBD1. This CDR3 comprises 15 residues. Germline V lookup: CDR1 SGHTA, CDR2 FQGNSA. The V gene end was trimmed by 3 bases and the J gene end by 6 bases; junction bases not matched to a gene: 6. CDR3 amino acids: CASSLFGQGADGYTF. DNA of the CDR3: TGTGCCAGCAGCTTGTTCGGACAGGGGGCGGATGGCTACACCTTC.

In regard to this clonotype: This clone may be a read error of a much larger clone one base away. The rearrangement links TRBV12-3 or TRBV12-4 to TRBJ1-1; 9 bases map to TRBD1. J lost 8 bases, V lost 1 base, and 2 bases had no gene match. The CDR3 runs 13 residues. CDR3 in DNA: TGTGCCAGCAGTTTAGAACAGGGGGCAGAAGCTTTCTTT. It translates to CASSLEQGAEAFF.

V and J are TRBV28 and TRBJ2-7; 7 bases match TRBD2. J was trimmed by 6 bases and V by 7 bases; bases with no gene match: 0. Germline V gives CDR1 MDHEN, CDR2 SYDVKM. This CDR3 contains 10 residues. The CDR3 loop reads CASTGGEQYF. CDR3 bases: TGTGCCAGCACGGGAGGCGAGCAGTACTTC.

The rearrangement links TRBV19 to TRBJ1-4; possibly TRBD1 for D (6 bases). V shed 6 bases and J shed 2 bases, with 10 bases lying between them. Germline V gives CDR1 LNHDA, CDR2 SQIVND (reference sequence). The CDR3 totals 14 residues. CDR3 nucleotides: TGTGCCAGTAGCCACAGGGCCACTAATGAAAAACTGTTTTTT. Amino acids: CASSHRATNEKLFF.

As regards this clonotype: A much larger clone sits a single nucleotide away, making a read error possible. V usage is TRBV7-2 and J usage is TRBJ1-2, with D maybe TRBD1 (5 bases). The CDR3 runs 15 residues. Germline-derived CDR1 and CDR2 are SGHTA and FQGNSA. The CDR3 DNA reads TGTGCCGGCAGCTTACAGGCCACGGTGGACTATGGCTACACCTTC. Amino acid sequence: CAGSLQATVDYGYTF.

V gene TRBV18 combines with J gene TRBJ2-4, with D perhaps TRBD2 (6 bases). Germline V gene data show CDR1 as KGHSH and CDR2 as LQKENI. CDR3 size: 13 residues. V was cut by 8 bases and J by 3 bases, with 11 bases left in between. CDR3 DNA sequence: TGTGCCAGCGCAACGGGGGACAAAAACATTCAGTACTTC. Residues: CASATGDKNIQYF.

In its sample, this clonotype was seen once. CDR3 region: CSVDKTVATDTQYF. DNA for the CDR3: TGCAGCGTTGACAAGACGGTGGCCACAGATACGCAGTATTTT. The gene calls are TRBV29-1 and TRBJ2-3; D is undetermined. The CDR3 totals 14 residues. Germline lookup yields CDR1 SQVTM and CDR2 ANQGSEA. V lost 3 bases and J lost 2, with 12 bases in between.

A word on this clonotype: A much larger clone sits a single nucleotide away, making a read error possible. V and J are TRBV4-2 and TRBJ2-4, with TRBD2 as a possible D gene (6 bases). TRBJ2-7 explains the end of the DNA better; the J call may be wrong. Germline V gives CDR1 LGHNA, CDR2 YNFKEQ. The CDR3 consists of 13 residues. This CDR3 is CASGLTSLYEQYF. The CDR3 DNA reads TGTGCCAGCGGCCTCACTAGCCTATACGAGCAGTACTTC.

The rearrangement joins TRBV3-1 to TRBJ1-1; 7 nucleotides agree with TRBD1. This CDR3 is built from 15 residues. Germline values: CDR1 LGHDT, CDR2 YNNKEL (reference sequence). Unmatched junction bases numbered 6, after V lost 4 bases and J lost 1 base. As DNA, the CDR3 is TGTGCCAGCAGCCCAGGGACAGCCAAGAACACTGAAGCTTTCTTT. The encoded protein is CASSPGTAKNTEAFF.

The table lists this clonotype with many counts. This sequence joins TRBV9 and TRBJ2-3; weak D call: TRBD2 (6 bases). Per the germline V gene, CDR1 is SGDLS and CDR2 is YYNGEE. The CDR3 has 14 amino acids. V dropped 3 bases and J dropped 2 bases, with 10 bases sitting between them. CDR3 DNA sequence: TGTGCCAGCAGCGCCGGGGGAATCACAGATACGCAGTATTTT. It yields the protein CASSAGGITDTQYF.

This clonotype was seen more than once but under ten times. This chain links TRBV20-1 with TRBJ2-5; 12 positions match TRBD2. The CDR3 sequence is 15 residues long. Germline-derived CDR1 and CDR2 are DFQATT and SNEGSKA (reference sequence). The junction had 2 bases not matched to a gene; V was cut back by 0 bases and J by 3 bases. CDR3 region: CSARDGLAGKETQYF. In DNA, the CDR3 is TGCAGTGCTAGAGATGGACTAGCGGGAAAAGAGACCCAGTACTTC.

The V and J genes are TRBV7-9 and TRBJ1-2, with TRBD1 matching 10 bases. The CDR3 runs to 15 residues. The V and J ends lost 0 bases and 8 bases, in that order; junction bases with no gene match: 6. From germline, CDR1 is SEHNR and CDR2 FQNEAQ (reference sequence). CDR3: CASSLAPGQGEGYTF. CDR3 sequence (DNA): TGTGCCAGCAGCTTAGCCCCAGGACAGGGGGAAGGCTACACCTTC.

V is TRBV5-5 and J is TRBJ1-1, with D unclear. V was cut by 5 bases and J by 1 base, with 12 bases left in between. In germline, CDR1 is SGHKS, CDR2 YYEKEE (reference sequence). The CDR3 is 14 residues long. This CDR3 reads CASSQRAGNTEAFF. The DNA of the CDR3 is TGTGCCAGCAGTCAAAGGGCCGGGAACACTGAAGCTTTCTTT.

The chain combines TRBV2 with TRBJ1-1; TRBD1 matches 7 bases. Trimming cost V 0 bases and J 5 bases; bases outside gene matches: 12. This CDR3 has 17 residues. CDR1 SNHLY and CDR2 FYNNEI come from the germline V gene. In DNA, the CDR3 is TGTGCCAGCAGTGAAGCGCGGCCAGGGGGGGTTTGGACTGAAGCTTTCTTT. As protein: CASSEARPGGVWTEAFF.

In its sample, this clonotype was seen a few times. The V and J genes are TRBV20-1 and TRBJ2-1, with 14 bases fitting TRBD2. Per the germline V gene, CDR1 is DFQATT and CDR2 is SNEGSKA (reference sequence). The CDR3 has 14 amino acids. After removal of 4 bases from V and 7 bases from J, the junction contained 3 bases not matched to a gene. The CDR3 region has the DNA TGCAGTGCTATGACTAGCGGGAGGGTTAATGAGCAGTTCTTC. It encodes CSAMTSGRVNEQFF.

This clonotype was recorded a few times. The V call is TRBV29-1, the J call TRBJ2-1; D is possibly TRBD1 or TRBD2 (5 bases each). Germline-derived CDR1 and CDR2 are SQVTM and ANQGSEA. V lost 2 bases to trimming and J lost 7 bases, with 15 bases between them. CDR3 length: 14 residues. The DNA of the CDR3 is TGCAGCGTTGAATCCGGGACCCTACTTAATGAGCAGTTCTTC. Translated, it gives CSVESGTLLNEQFF.

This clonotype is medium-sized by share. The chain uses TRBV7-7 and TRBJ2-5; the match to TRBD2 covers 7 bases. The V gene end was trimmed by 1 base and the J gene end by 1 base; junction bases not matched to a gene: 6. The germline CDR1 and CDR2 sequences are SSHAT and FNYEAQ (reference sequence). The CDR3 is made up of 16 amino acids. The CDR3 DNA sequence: TGTGCCAGCAGCTTAGGGGCTAGCGGCTTCCAAGAGACCCAGTACTTC. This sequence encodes CASSLGASGFQETQYF.

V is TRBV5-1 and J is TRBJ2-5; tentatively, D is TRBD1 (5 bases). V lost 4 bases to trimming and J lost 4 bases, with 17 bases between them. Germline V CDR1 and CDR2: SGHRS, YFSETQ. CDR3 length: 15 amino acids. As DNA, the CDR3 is TGCGCCAGCAGCCCCAGGACAATTTGGGGAGAGACCCAGTACTTC. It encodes CASSPRTIWGETQYF.

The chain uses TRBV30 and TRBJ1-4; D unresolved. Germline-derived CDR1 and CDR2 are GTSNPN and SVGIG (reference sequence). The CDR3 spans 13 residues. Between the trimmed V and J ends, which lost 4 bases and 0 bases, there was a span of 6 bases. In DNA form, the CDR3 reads TGTGCCTGGACACAGTCAACTAATGAAAAACTGTTTTTT. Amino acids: CAWTQSTNEKLFF.

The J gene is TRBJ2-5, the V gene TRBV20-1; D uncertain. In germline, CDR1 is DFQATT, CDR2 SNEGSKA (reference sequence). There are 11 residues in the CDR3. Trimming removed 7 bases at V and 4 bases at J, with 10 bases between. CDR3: CSGQLAETQYF. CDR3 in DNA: TGCAGTGGCCAGTTAGCAGAGACCCAGTACTTC.

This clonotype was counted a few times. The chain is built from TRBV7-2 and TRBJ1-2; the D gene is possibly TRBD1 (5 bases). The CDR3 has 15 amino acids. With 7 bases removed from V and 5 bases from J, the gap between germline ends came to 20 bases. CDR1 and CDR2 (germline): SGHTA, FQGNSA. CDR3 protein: CASNPPGRRRYGYTF. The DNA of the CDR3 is TGTGCCAGCAACCCCCCGGGACGGCGTAGATATGGCTACACCTTC.

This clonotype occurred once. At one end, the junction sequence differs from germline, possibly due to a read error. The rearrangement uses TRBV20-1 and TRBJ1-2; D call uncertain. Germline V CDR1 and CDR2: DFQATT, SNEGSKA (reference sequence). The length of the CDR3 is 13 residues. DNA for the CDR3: TGCAGTGCCCCGTATAGCGGGAACTACGGCTACACCTTC. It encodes CSAPYSGNYGYTF.

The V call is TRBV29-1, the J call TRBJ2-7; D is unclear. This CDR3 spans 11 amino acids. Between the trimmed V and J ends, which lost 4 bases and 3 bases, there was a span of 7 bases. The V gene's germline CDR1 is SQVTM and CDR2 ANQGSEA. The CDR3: CSVGDGYEQYF. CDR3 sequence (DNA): TGCAGCGTTGGAGACGGCTACGAGCAGTACTTC.

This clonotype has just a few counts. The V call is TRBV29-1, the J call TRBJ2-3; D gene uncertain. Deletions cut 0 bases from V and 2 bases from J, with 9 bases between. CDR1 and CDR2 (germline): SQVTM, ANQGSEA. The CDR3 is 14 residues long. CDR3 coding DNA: TGCAGCGTTGAAGACAGGCTTAACACAGATACGCAGTATTTT. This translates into CSVEDRLNTDTQYF.

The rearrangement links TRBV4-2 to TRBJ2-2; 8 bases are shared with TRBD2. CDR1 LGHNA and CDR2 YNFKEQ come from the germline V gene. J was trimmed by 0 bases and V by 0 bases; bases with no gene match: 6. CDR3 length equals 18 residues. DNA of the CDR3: TGTGCCAGCAGCCAAGAAAAGGTAGCGGGAACGAACACCGGGGAGCTGTTTTTT. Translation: CASSQEKVAGTNTGELFF.

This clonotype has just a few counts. The CDR3 loop is CASSPGLHEQYF. For the CDR3, the DNA is TGTGCCAGCAGCCCAGGGCTCCACGAGCAGTACTTC. The chain has TRBV7-2 and TRBJ2-7; the D gene is possibly TRBD1 (5 bases). Germline V lookup: CDR1 SGHTA, CDR2 FQGNSA. CDR3 length: 12 amino acids. Trimming shortened V by 5 bases and J by 5 bases, and 10 bases separated the two germline ends.